This T cell receptor beta chain was observed in a study of shared clonotypes between healthy human individuals. The table came from immunoSEQ multiplex PCR; TCRdb's copy has only in-frame clones and leaves some out. Altogether around 2,000,000 clones are present, approximately 95% being singletons, with the ten largest covering around 1.1%. A note on this clone: The antigen remains undetermined.

Germline lookup yields CDR1 GTSNPN and CDR2 SVGIG (reference sequence). J lost 7 bases, V lost 5 bases, and 1 base had no gene match. This CDR3 is built from 10 residues. Selected positively for CCR7 and CD45RO-negative, naive CD8 cells excluded terminally differentiated effector memory CD45RA+ cells. Regarding the study as a whole: Shared clonotypes across all four donors exceeded non-shared ones in generation probability.

This chain links TRBV30 with TRBJ2-5, with 7 bases that match TRBD2. Sample: naive CD8+ T cells sorted from blood. The clonotype was recovered from a man between 18 and 35 years old in good health. Here the CDR3 DNA reads TGTGCCTGGGGGGAGGGGACCCAGTACTTC. Translation: CAWGEGTQYF.